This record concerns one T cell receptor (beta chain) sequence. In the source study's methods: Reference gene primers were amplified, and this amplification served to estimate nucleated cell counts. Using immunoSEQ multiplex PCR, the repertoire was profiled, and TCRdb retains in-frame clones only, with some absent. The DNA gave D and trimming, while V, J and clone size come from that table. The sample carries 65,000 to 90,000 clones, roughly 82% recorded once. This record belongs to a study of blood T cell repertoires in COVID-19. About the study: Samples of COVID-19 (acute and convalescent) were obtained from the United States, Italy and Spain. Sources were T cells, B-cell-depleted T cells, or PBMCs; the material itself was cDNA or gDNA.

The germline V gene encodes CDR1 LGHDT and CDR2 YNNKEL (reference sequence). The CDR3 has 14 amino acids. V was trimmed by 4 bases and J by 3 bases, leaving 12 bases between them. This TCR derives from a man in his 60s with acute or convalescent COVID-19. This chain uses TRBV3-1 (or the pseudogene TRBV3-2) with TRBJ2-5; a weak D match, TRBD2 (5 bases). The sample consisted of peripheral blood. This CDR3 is CASSRLGSKETQYF. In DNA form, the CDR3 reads TGTGCCAGCAGCCGTCTTGGGAGTAAAGAGACCCAGTACTTC.